The 8 T cell receptor beta chains below come from one sample, sequenced in a study of blood T cell repertoires in COVID-19. Clones were sequenced by immunoSEQ multiplex PCR, and TCRdb holds only the in-frame ones, with some missing. In the table there are under 130,000 clones, roughly nine tenths of which are singletons. Sample: peripheral blood. All receptors come from a human donor in a cohort sampled during active COVID-19.

The chain recombines TRBV28 with TRBJ2-7, with 13 bases identical to TRBD2. Germline loops: CDR1 MDHEN, CDR2 SYDVKM. Trimming removed 6 bases from V and 5 bases from J; junction bases left unmatched: 10. The CDR3 loop spans 16 amino acids. DNA for the CDR3: TGTGCCAGCAGCACTCCCGGACTAGCGGGAGTTAACGAGCAGTACTTC. This encodes CASSTPGLAGVNEQYF.

The rearrangement links TRBV6-6 to TRBJ1-4; 9 bases agree with TRBD1. V was pared by 6 bases and J by 2 bases, with 19 bases of the junction left unmatched. The CDR3 covers 20 residues. CDR1 MNHNY and CDR2 SVGAGI come from the germline V gene (reference sequence). The CDR3, as DNA: TGTGCCAGCAGCGATGAGTTTGGACAGGGGTTGACCTATACTAATGAAAAACTGTTTTTT. Residues: CASSDEFGQGLTYTNEKLFF.

The chain joins TRBV5-8 to TRBJ1-4; D unresolved. Germline loops: CDR1 SGHTS, CDR2 YDEGEE. The CDR3 is made up of 16 amino acids. V was pared by 4 bases and J by 2 bases, with 15 bases between. The CDR3 DNA reads TGTGCCAGCAGCCCCGGTCTTGAAACGACTAATGAAAAACTGTTTTTT. Amino acids: CASSPGLETTNEKLFF.

The chain couples TRBV3-1 (or the pseudogene TRBV3-2) to TRBJ2-5; the D gene is possibly TRBD2 (5 bases). With 5 bases removed from V and 7 bases from J, the gap between germline ends came to 11 bases. The CDR3 totals 12 residues. CDR1 and CDR2 (germline): LGHDT, YNNKEL (reference sequence). CDR3 in DNA: TGTGCCAGCAGCAGCGGCAGGTCGACCCAGTACTTC. Protein: CASSSGRSTQYF.

The rearrangement joins TRBV19 to TRBJ1-6, with 10 bases matching TRBD1. CDR3 length equals 15 residues. Germline CDR1 LNHDA, CDR2 SQIVND (reference sequence). With 5 bases clipped from V and 10 bases from J, the junction kept 8 bases outside the gene matches. CDR3 DNA: TGTGCCAGTAGTCCCCGGACAGGGGGACAATCACCCCTCCACTTT. This gives the protein CASSPRTGGQSPLHF.

The table lists this clone with a count of one. V gene TRBV5-1 combines with J gene TRBJ2-2; 11 bases match TRBD1. The CDR3 has 17 amino acids. The V segment lost 5 bases and the J segment 5 bases; nucleotides outside the gene matches: 11. Germline-derived CDR1 and CDR2 are SGHRS and YFSETQ. The CDR3 DNA sequence: TGCGCCAGCAGGTATCCGCCGGGACAGGGGGTTACCGGGGAGCTGTTTTTT. It yields the protein CASRYPPGQGVTGELFF.

The chain is built from TRBV3-1 (or the pseudogene TRBV3-2) and TRBJ2-1, with 7 bases aligning to TRBD2. The V gene end was trimmed by 0 bases and the J gene end by 3 bases; junction bases not matched to a gene: 8. CDR1 and CDR2 from the germline V gene are LGHDT and YNNKEL (reference sequence). The CDR3 runs to 17 residues. For the CDR3, the DNA is TGTGCCAGCAGCCAAGATTTTAACAGCGGGGTCTACAATGAGCAGTTCTTC. Its protein product is CASSQDFNSGVYNEQFF.

The rearrangement links TRBV6-5 to TRBJ2-3; D call uncertain. The germline CDR1 and CDR2 sequences are MNHEY and SVGAGI. The ends were cut back, 4 bases at V and 7 bases at J, with 6 bases in the middle. The CDR3 loop spans 11 amino acids. The CDR3 DNA follows: TGTGCCAGCAGTTCGGAGAATACGCAGTATTTT. It codes for CASSSENTQYF.